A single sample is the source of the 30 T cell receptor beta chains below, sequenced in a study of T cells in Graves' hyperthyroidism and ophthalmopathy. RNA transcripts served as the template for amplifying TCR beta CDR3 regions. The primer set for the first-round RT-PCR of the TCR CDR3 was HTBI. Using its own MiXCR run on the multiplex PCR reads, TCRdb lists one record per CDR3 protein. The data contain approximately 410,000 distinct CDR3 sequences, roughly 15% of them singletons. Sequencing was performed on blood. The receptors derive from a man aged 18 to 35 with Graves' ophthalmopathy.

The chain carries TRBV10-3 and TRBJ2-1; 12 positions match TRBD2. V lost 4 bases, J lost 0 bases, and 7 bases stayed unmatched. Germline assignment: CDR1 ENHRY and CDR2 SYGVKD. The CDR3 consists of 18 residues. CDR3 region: CAISGGLAGGISYNEQFF. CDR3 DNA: TGTGCCATCAGTGGGGGGCTAGCGGGAGGGATCTCCTACAATGAGCAGTTCTTC.

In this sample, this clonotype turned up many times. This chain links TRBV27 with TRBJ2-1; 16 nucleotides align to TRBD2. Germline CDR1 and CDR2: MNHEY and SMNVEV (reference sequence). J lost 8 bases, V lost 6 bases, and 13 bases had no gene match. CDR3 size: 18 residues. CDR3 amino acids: CASSIKGLAGGYGYEQFF. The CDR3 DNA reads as TGTGCCAGCAGCATAAAGGGACTAGCGGGAGGGTACGGATATGAGCAGTTCTTC.

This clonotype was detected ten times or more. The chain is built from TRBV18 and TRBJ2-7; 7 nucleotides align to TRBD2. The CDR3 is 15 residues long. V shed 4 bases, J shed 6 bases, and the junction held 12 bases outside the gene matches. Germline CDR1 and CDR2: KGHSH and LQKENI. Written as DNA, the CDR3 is TGTGCCAGCTCACTCCAAAACAGCGGGGCCTTCGAGCAGTACTTC. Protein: CASSLQNSGAFEQYF.

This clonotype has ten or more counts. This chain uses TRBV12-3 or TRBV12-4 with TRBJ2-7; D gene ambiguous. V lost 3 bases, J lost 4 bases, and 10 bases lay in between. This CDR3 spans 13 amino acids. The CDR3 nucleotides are TGTGCCAGCAGTTTGTTAGGCCCTTACGAGCAGTACTTC. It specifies CASSLLGPYEQYF.

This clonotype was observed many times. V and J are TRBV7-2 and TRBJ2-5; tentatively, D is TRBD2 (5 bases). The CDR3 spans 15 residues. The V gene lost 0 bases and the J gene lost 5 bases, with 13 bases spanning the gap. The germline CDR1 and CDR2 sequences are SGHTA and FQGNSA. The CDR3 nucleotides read TGTGCCAGCAGCTTAGCGAAGGCTAGCTATGAGACCCAGTACTTC. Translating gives CASSLAKASYETQYF.

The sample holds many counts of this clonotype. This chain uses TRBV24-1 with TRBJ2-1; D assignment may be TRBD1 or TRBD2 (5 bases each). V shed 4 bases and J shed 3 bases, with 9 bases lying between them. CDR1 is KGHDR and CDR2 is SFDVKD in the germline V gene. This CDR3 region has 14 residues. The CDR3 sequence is CATSEGVDYNEQFF. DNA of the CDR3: TGTGCCACCAGTGAGGGGGTGGACTACAATGAGCAGTTCTTC.

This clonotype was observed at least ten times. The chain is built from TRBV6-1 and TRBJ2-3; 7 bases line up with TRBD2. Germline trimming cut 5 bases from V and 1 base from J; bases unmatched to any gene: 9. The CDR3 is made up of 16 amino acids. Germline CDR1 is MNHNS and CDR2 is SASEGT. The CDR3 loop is CASSYQAGRGTDTQYF. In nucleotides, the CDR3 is TGTGCCAGCAGTTATCAAGCGGGAAGGGGCACAGATACGCAGTATTTT.

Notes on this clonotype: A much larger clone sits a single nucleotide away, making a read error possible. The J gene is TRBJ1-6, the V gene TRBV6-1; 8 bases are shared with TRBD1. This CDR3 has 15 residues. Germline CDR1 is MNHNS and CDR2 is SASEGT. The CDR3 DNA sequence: TGTGCCAACAGTGGACAGGGTTTGAGGGATTCACCCCTCCACTTT. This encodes CANSGQGLRDSPLHF.

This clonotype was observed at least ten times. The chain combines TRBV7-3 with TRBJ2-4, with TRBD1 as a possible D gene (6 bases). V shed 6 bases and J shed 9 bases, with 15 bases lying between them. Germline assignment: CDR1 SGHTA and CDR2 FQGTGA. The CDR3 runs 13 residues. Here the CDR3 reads CASSPQGTGIQYF. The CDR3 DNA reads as TGTGCCAGCAGTCCTCAGGGGACGGGCATTCAGTACTTC.

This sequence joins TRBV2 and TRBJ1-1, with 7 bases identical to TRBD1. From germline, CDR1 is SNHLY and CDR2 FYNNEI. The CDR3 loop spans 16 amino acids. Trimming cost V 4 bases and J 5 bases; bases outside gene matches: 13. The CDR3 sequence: CASSVDRAGGRTEAFF. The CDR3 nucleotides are TGTGCCAGCAGTGTTGACAGGGCGGGAGGAAGGACTGAAGCTTTCTTT.

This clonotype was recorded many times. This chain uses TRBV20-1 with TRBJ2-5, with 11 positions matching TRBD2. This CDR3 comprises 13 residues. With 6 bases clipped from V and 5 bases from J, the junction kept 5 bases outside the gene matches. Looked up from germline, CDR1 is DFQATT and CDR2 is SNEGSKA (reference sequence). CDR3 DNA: TGCAGTGCCCCCTGGACTAGCGGGGAGACCCAGTACTTC. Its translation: CSAPWTSGETQYF.

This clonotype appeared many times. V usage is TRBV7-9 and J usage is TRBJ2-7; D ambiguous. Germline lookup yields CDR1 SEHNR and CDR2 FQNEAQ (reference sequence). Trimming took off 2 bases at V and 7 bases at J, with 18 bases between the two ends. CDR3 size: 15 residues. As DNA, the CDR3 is TGTGCCAGCAGCTTAAATTCAGCGTCCCTTGGGGAGCAGTACTTC. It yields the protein CASSLNSASLGEQYF.

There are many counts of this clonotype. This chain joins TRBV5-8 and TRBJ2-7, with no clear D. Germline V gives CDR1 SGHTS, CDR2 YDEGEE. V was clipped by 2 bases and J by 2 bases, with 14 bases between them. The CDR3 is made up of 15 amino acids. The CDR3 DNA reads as TGTGCCAGCAGCTTTACGGGCAGAGACGCCTACGAGCAGTACTTC. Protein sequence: CASSFTGRDAYEQYF.

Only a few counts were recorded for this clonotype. DNA for the CDR3: TGCAGCGTCCAACAGGGAGGGCAGTACTTC. It encodes CSVQQGGQYF. The rearrangement uses TRBV29-1 and TRBJ2-7, with D perhaps matching TRBD1 or TRBD2 (6 bases each). Per the germline V gene, CDR1 is SQVTM and CDR2 is ANQGSEA. The V and J ends lost 6 bases and 9 bases respectively, with 12 bases between them. This CDR3 comprises 10 residues.

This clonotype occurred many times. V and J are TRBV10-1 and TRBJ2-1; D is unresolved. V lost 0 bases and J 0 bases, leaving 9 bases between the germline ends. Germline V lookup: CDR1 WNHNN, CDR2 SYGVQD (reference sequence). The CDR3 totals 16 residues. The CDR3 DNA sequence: TGCGCCAGCAGTGAGTCCGGTCAGGTCTCCTACAATGAGCAGTTCTTC. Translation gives CASSESGQVSYNEQFF.

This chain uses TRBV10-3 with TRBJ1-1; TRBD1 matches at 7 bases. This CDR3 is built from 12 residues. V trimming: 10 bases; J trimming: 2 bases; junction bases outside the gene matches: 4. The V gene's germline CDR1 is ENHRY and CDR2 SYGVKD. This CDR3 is CATGTANTEAFF. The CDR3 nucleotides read TGTGCCACCGGGACAGCTAACACTGAAGCTTTCTTT.

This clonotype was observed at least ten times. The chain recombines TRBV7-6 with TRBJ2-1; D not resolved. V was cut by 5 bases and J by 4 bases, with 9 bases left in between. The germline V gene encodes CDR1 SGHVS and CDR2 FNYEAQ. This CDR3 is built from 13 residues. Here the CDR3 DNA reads TGTGCCAGCAGCATTACTCCATACAATGAGCAGTTCTTC. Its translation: CASSITPYNEQFF.

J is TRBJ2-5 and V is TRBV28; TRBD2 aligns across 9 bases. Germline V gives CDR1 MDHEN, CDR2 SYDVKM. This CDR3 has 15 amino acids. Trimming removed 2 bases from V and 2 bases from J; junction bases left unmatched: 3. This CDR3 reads CASSLAGLAQETQYF. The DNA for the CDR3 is TGTGCCAGCAGTTTAGCGGGACTAGCACAAGAGACCCAGTACTTC. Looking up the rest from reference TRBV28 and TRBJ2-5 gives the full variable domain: DVKVTQSSRYLVKRTGEKVFLECVQDMDHENMFWYRQDPGLGLRLIYFSYDVKMKEKGDIPEGYSVSREKKERFSLILESASTNQTSMYLCASSLAGLAQETQYFGPGTRLLVL.

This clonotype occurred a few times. The CDR3 nucleotides are TGCAGCGTTGGGTTTTCTGAAGCTTTCTTT. Protein product: CSVGFSEAFF. The chain couples TRBV29-1 to TRBJ1-1, with D hard to call. V lost 4 bases to trimming and J lost 6 bases, with 6 bases between them. CDR1 and CDR2 from the germline V gene are SQVTM and ANQGSEA. This CDR3 comprises 10 residues.

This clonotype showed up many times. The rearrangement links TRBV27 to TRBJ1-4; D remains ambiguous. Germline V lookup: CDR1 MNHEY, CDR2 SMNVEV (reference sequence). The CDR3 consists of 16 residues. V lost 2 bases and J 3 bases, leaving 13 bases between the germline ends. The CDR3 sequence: CASSLIPGLSNEKLFF. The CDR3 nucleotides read TGTGCCAGCAGTTTAATTCCGGGTCTGTCTAATGAAAAACTGTTTTTT. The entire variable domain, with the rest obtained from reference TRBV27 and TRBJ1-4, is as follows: EAQVTQNPRYLITVTGKKLTVTCSQNMNHEYMSWYRQDPGLGLRQIYYSMNVEVTDKGDVPEGYKVSRKEKRNFPLILESPSPNQTSLYFCASSLIPGLSNEKLFFGSGTQLSVL.

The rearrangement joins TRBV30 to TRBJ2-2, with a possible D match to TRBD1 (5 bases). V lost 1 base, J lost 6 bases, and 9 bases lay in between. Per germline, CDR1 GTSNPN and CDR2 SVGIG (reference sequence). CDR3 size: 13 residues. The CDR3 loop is CAWSGQIPGELFF. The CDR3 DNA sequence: TGTGCCTGGAGTGGACAGATCCCCGGGGAGCTGTTTTTT.

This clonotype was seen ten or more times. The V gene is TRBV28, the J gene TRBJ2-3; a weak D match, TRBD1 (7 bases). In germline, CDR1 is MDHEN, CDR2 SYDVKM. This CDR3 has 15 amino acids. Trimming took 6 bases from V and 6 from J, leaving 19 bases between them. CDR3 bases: TGTGCCAGCAGCCGGAGGGGACAGTCGCGGGATACGCAGTATTTT. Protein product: CASSRRGQSRDTQYF. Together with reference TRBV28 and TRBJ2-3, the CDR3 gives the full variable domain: DVKVTQSSRYLVKRTGEKVFLECVQDMDHENMFWYRQDPGLGLRLIYFSYDVKMKEKGDIPEGYSVSREKKERFSLILESASTNQTSMYLCASSRRGQSRDTQYFGPGTRLTVL.

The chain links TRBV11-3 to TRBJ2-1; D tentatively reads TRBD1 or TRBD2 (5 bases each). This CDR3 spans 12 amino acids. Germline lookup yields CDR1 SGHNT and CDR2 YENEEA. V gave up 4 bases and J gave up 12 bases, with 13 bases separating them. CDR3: CASSSETEGQFF. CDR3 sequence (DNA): TGTGCCAGCAGCTCAGAGACAGAGGGGCAGTTCTTC.

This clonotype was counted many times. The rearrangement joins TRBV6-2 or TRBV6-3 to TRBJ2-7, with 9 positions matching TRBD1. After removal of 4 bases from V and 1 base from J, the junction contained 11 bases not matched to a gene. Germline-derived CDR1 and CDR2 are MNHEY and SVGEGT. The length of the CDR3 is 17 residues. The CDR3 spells CASSSYMAGTGSYEQYF. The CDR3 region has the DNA TGTGCCAGCAGTTCCTACATGGCCGGGACAGGGTCCTACGAGCAGTACTTC.

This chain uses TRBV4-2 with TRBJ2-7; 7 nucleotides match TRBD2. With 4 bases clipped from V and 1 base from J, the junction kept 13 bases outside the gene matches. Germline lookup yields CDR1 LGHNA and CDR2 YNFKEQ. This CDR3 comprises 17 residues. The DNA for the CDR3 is TGTGCCAGCAGCCGAGGACTAACGGGAGGTTTTTCCTACGAGCAGTACTTC. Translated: CASSRGLTGGFSYEQYF.

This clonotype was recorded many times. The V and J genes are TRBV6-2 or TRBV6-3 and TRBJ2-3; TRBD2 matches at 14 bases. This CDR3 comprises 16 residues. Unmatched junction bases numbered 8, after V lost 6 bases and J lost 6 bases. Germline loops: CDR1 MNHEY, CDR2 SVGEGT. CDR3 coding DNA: TGTGCCAGCAGCCCCAAGGGACTAGCGGGAGCGGATACGCAGTATTTT. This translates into CASSPKGLAGADTQYF.

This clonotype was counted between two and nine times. Here the CDR3 DNA reads TGCGGAGGGGTAGTTACTGAAGCTTTCTTT. It yields the protein CGGVVTEAFF. The gene calls are TRBV29-1 and TRBJ1-1, with a tentative D call TRBD1 (5 bases). The CDR3 length is 10 residues. Germline lookup yields CDR1 SQVTM and CDR2 ANQGSEA.

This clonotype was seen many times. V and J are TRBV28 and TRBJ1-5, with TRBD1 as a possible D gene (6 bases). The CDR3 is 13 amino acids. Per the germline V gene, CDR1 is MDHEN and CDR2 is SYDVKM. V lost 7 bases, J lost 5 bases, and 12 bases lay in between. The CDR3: CASNDRTDQPQHF. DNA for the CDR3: TGTGCCAGCAACGACAGGACGGATCAGCCCCAGCATTTT.

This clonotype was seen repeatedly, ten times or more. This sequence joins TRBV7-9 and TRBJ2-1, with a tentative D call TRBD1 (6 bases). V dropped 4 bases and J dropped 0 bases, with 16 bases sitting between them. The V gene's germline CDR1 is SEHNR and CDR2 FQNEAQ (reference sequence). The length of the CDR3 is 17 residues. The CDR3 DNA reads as TGTGCCAGCAGCTCACCGGGACACAGCCTCTCCTACAATGAGCAGTTCTTC. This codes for CASSSPGHSLSYNEQFF.

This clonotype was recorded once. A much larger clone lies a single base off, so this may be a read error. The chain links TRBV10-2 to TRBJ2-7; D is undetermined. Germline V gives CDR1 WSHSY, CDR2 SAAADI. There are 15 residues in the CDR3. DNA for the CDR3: TGCGACACCCGAAAGGACGGTCAGAGCTCCTACGAGCAGTACTTC. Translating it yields CDTRKDGQSSYEQYF.